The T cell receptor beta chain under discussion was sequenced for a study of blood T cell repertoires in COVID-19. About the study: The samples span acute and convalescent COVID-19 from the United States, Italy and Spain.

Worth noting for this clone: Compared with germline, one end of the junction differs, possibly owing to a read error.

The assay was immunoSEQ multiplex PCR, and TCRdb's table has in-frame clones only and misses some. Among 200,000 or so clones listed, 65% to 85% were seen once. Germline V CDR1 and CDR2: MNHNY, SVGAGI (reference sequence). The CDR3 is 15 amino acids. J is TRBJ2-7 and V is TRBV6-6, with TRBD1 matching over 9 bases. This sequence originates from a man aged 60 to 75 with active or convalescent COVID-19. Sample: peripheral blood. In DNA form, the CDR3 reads TGTGCCAGCAGTTACGGGACAGGGCCCTCCCACGAGCAGTACTTC. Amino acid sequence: CASSYGTGPSHEQYF.